Each of the 22 T cell receptor beta chains below was sequenced from the same sample in a study of beta chain features in type 1 diabetes. Reverse transcribing all isolated RNA meant expressed TCRB transcripts were sequenced. Generated by immunoSEQ multiplex PCR, the TCRdb table keeps only in-frame clones and is missing some. The table shows around 330,000 clones, with approximately 9.9% occurring only once. Sequences were obtained from naive CD4+ T cells from blood. These TCRs come from a woman under 40 in good health.

The table lists this clone with a few counts. The chain has TRBV7-3 and TRBJ1-1; a weak D match, TRBD1 (5 bases). CDR3 length: 12 residues. V was clipped by 5 bases and J by 10 bases, with 14 bases between them. From germline, CDR1 is SGHTA and CDR2 FQGTGA. The CDR3 bases are TGTGCCAGCAGCCCGGGGGGGGGTTCAGCTTTCTTT. Encoded protein: CASSPGGGSAFF.

This clone was recorded a few times. The J gene is TRBJ2-7, the V gene TRBV6-1, with D perhaps TRBD2 (5 bases). Germline V CDR1 and CDR2: MNHNS, SASEGT. Trimming removed 2 bases at V and 0 bases at J, with 8 bases between. This CDR3 spans 14 amino acids. The CDR3 loop reads CASSEPGNSYEQYF. For the CDR3, the DNA is TGTGCCAGCAGTGAACCGGGGAACTCCTACGAGCAGTACTTC.

In its sample, this clone was seen a few times. The V gene is TRBV27, the J gene TRBJ2-1; 7 nucleotides agree with TRBD1. Germline values: CDR1 MNHEY, CDR2 SMNVEV (reference sequence). This CDR3 has 13 amino acids. V shed 7 bases and J 9 bases; nucleotides not matched to a gene: 9. CDR3 nucleotide sequence: TGTGCCAGCAAATACAGGGGTCGTCGTGAGCAGTTCTTC. Translation: CASKYRGRREQFF.

This clone was recorded a few times. This chain links TRBV4-3 with TRBJ2-7; D is possibly TRBD1 (6 bases). The V end lost 1 base, the J end lost 3 bases, and 16 bases lay between the germline ends. Looked up from germline, CDR1 is LGHNA and CDR2 is YSLEER. The CDR3 spans 16 residues. CDR3 bases: TGCGCCAGCAGCCAAGTTCTCGGGACACCTGTCTACGAGCAGTACTTC. This encodes CASSQVLGTPVYEQYF.

This clone has a handful of counts. This chain links TRBV29-1 with TRBJ2-2; TRBD2 aligns across 10 bases. The CDR3 is made up of 16 amino acids. CDR1 and CDR2 (germline): SQVTM, ANQGSEA. V lost 7 bases and J lost 6; bases outside the gene matches: 14. The CDR3, as DNA: TGCAGCGCCTCCCGGGCTAGCGGGAGTGTCGCCGGGGAGCTGTTTTTT. It specifies CSASRASGSVAGELFF.

This clone was recorded at least ten times. The chain uses TRBV7-9 and TRBJ2-1; possible D gene TRBD2, 6 bases. This CDR3 spans 15 amino acids. V was cut by 0 bases and J by 8 bases, with 14 bases left in between. In germline, CDR1 is SEHNR, CDR2 FQNEAQ (reference sequence). In nucleotides, the CDR3 is TGTGCCAGCAGCTTAGCTACTGGGGGGATCGATGAGCAGTTCTTC. This sequence encodes CASSLATGGIDEQFF.

Only a few counts were recorded for this clone. The chain carries TRBV27 and TRBJ1-5; 8 bases are a match to TRBD1. V lost 6 bases, J lost 7 bases, and 11 bases stayed unmatched. CDR1 MNHEY and CDR2 SMNVEV come from the germline V gene (reference sequence). This CDR3 comprises 15 residues. This CDR3 reads CASRLGTGGLQPQHF. CDR3 nucleotide sequence: TGTGCCAGCAGATTGGGTACAGGGGGTTTGCAGCCCCAGCATTTT.

This clone was seen only a few times. This chain uses TRBV25-1 with TRBJ2-2; 7 bases fit TRBD2. The CDR3 spans 12 residues. CDR1 and CDR2 (germline): MGHDK, SYGVNS. V shed 8 bases, J shed 3 bases, and the junction held 0 bases outside the gene matches. The CDR3 sequence: CASGGDTGELFF. CDR3 nucleotide sequence: TGTGCCAGCGGGGGGGACACCGGGGAGCTGTTTTTT.

The rearrangement uses TRBV18 and TRBJ2-1; TRBD1 matches 7 bases. CDR1 KGHSH and CDR2 LQKENI come from the germline V gene. This CDR3 spans 14 amino acids. Trimming removed 6 bases from V and 5 bases from J; junction bases left unmatched: 7. For the CDR3, the DNA is TGTGCCAGCTCTCAAGGACAGGCGGACAATGAGCAGTTCTTC. It codes for CASSQGQADNEQFF.

This chain connects TRBV21-1 to TRBJ2-1; the table names TRBD2, a call not compared with the DNA. TRBV21-1 is deemed a pseudogene. This CDR3 is 15 amino acids long. The DNA of the CDR3 is TGTGCCAGCAGCAAAACTAGCGGGAAGTTTAATGAGCAGTTCTTC. Translating it yields CASSKTSGKFNEQFF.

In this sample, this clone turned up a few times. The rearrangement uses TRBV6-6 and TRBJ2-1; unclear D gene. CDR1 is MNHNY, CDR2 SVGAGI, per germline (reference sequence). The V and J ends lost 8 bases and 6 bases respectively, with 5 bases between them. The length of the CDR3 is 10 residues. The CDR3 loop reads CASRFNEQFF. As DNA, the CDR3 is TGTGCCAGCCGGTTCAATGAGCAGTTCTTC.

This clone was found a few times. This chain connects TRBV28 to TRBJ2-4; weak D call: TRBD2 (6 bases). Germline assignment: CDR1 MDHEN and CDR2 SYDVKM. There are 15 residues in the CDR3. V dropped 6 bases and J dropped 0 bases, with 12 bases sitting between them. The CDR3 coding sequence is TGTGCCAGCAGCCCAATGGGGGGAGCCAAAAACATTCAGTACTTC. Translation gives CASSPMGGAKNIQYF.

This clone was recorded a few times. This chain links TRBV9 with TRBJ1-4; the D is unclear. CDR1 is SGDLS and CDR2 is YYNGEE in the germline V gene. The V and J ends lost 3 bases and 0 bases respectively, with 9 bases between them. The CDR3 contains 15 residues. The CDR3 sequence is CASSGDITTNEKLFF. The CDR3 bases are TGTGCCAGCAGCGGTGACATCACAACTAATGAAAAACTGTTTTTT.

The CDR3, as DNA: TGCAGCGTCAACCGCCTAGCGGGAGGATGGGGCAATGAGCAGTTCTTC. Its protein product is CSVNRLAGGWGNEQFF. The genes are TRBV29-1 and TRBJ2-1; TRBD2 agrees at 11 bases. The junction had 13 bases not matched to a gene; V was cut back by 6 bases and J by 6 bases. The length of the CDR3 is 16 residues. Germline CDR1 and CDR2: SQVTM and ANQGSEA.

This rearrangement joins TRBV4-2 to TRBJ2-7; 11 positions match TRBD2. Germline-derived CDR1 and CDR2 are LGHNA and YNFKEQ. Trimming took 3 bases from V and 0 from J; bases not matched to a gene: 4. The length of the CDR3 is 16 residues. The CDR3, as DNA: TGTGCCAGCAGCCACAGAGGGACTAGCGGCTCCTACGAGCAGTACTTC. It encodes CASSHRGTSGSYEQYF.

This clone was picked up a small number of times. This specimen includes other DNA sequences encoding the same CDR3. This sequence joins TRBV7-9 and TRBJ1-5, with 7 bases fitting TRBD1. Per germline, CDR1 SEHNR and CDR2 FQNEAQ (reference sequence). The CDR3 is made up of 14 amino acids. V lost 5 bases and J lost 2; bases outside the gene matches: 3. CDR3 DNA sequence: TGTGCCAGCAGCCGGACAGGAGGCAATCAGCCCCAGCATTTT. This sequence encodes CASSRTGGNQPQHF.

The chain carries TRBV9 and TRBJ1-2; D might be TRBD1 (5 bases). V gave up 5 bases and J gave up 3 bases, with 14 bases separating them. Germline CDR1 reads SGDLS; CDR2 reads YYNGEE. CDR3 length: 14 residues. CDR3 nucleotide sequence: TGTGCCAGCAGTTCTCCGGCAGGGTACTATGGCTACACCTTC. It translates to CASSSPAGYYGYTF.

This clone was picked up a small number of times. The genes are TRBV2 and TRBJ1-1, with D hard to call. This CDR3 is 14 amino acids long. The germline V and J ends were trimmed by 4 bases and 1 base, with 10 bases remaining between them. Germline CDR1 reads SNHLY; CDR2 reads FYNNEI. The CDR3 protein is CASSGRQGNTEAFF. The CDR3 coding sequence is TGTGCCAGCAGTGGAAGACAAGGGAACACTGAAGCTTTCTTT.

In its sample, this clone was seen a few times. This chain links TRBV4-3 with TRBJ2-2, with D unclear. The CDR3 loop spans 16 amino acids. From germline, CDR1 is LGHNA and CDR2 YSLEER. Trimming took 1 base from V and 2 from J, leaving 11 bases between them. The CDR3 loop is CASSQVLNLNTGELFF. CDR3 bases: TGCGCCAGCAGCCAAGTATTAAATTTAAACACCGGGGAGCTGTTTTTT.

In its sample, this clone was seen a few times. The chain is built from TRBV30 and TRBJ2-7; TRBD2 aligns across 7 bases. J gave up 4 bases and V 0 bases, and 6 bases lay outside the gene matches. Germline V CDR1 and CDR2: GTSNPN, SVGIG (reference sequence). This CDR3 contains 14 residues. The CDR3 sequence is CAWSVGGGSYEQYF. DNA for the CDR3: TGTGCCTGGAGTGTAGGTGGCGGGAGTTACGAGCAGTACTTC.

To note about this clone: This sample includes further DNA sequences coding for the same CDR3. This rearrangement joins TRBV5-1 to TRBJ1-1; 11 bases agree with TRBD1. With 0 bases clipped from V and 6 bases from J, the junction kept 1 base outside the gene matches. CDR1 SGHRS and CDR2 YFSETQ come from the germline V gene. The length of the CDR3 is 14 residues. CDR3 amino acids: CASSLGTGGPEAFF. CDR3 sequence (DNA): TGCGCCAGCAGCTTGGGGACAGGGGGCCCTGAAGCTTTCTTT.

This chain connects TRBV20-1 to TRBJ2-3, with a weak D call TRBD2 (5 bases). The CDR3 totals 11 residues. CDR1 and CDR2 from the germline V gene are DFQATT and SNEGSKA (reference sequence). V lost 7 bases and J lost 1, with 6 bases in between. CDR3 sequence: CSGAGTDTQYF. Written as DNA, the CDR3 is TGCAGTGGAGCGGGCACAGATACGCAGTATTTT.